The 24 T cell receptor beta chains below come from one sample, sequenced in a study of beta chain features in type 1 diabetes. The authors reverse transcribed all of the isolated RNA, so sequencing captured expressed TCRB transcripts. Libraries were prepared by immunoSEQ multiplex PCR; TCRdb keeps only in-frame clonotypes and omits some of them. The profile covers a few hundred thousand clones, with around 10% appearing a single time and about 0.015% taken by the ten largest. Sequencing used naive CD4+ T cells from blood. The source of these receptors is a woman aged 25 to 39 in good health.

The chain has TRBV6-5 and TRBJ1-2; D call uncertain. Trimming cost V 4 bases and J 4 bases, with 10 bases left between them. The CDR3 runs 13 residues. CDR1 and CDR2 (germline): MNHEY, SVGAGI. The DNA of the CDR3 is TGTGCCAGCAGTTCCCAGTGGAGCTATGGCTACACCTTC. It codes for CASSSQWSYGYTF.

This rearrangement joins TRBV28 to TRBJ1-5, with a tentative D call TRBD1 (5 bases). Per the germline V gene, CDR1 is MDHEN and CDR2 is SYDVKM. The CDR3 loop spans 16 amino acids. Trimming cost V 9 bases and J 0 bases, with 18 bases left between them. The CDR3 DNA reads TGTGCCAGTCTGACTTCGTCAGGGCGTAGCAATCAGCCCCAGCATTTT. Translation: CASLTSSGRSNQPQHF.

This rearrangement joins TRBV7-2 to TRBJ2-2; 7 nucleotides align to TRBD1. J gave up 4 bases and V 1 base, and 15 bases lay outside the gene matches. This CDR3 spans 19 amino acids. The V gene's germline CDR1 is SGHTA and CDR2 FQGNSA. The chain's CDR3 is CASSLVPRGFYRITGELFF. The CDR3 coding sequence is TGTGCCAGCAGCTTAGTTCCCAGGGGGTTCTATCGAATCACCGGGGAGCTGTTTTTT.

This clone was seen a few times. V gene TRBV11-2 combines with J gene TRBJ1-3; no clear D gene. The CDR3 consists of 13 residues. With 6 bases removed from V and 0 bases from J, the gap between germline ends came to 6 bases. Germline CDR1 and CDR2: SGHAT and FQNNGV. The CDR3 nucleotides are TGTGCCAGCAGACTAAGCTCTGGAAACACCATATATTTT. Its translation is CASRLSSGNTIYF.

This clone appeared a few times. The chain recombines TRBV5-1 with TRBJ2-3, with D possibly being TRBD2 (6 bases). Germline CDR1 is SGHRS and CDR2 is YFSETQ. Trimming shortened V by 2 bases and J by 6 bases, and 13 bases separated the two germline ends. The CDR3 loop spans 14 amino acids. CDR3 sequence (DNA): TGCGCCAGCAGCTTTATAGGACTACCCGATACGCAGTATTTT. It specifies CASSFIGLPDTQYF.

Only a few counts were recorded for this clone. The V call is TRBV29-1, the J call TRBJ2-2, with 10 bases matching TRBD1. In germline, CDR1 is SQVTM, CDR2 ANQGSEA. The CDR3 extends over 15 amino acids. Losses at the gene ends were 5 bases for V and 2 bases for J; bases not matched to a gene: 5. This chain's CDR3 is CSVRGQGTNTGELFF. The CDR3 DNA reads TGCAGCGTTAGGGGACAGGGGACCAACACCGGGGAGCTGTTTTTT.

This clone was observed a few times. The chain is built from TRBV27 and TRBJ2-7, with 9 bases aligning to TRBD1. The CDR3 loop spans 13 amino acids. The V and J ends lost 8 bases and 4 bases, in that order; junction bases with no gene match: 6. Per the germline V gene, CDR1 is MNHEY and CDR2 is SMNVEV (reference sequence). CDR3 DNA: TGTGCCAGCCCCGGACAGGGGATTTACGAGCAGTACTTC. As protein: CASPGQGIYEQYF.

This clone was found a few times. The chain combines TRBV28 with TRBJ2-7; 9 bases are a match to TRBD1. After removal of 5 bases from V and 3 bases from J, the junction contained 5 bases not matched to a gene. Germline V lookup: CDR1 MDHEN, CDR2 SYDVKM. This CDR3 contains 14 residues. CDR3: CASSTGTGIYEQYF. The CDR3 bases are TGTGCCAGCAGTACCGGGACAGGGATCTACGAGCAGTACTTC.

The V and J genes are TRBV30 and TRBJ2-7, with D perhaps matching TRBD1 (6 bases). CDR1 is GTSNPN and CDR2 is SVGIG in the germline V gene (reference sequence). Trimming took 1 base from V and 6 from J, leaving 19 bases between them. This CDR3 has 15 residues. The chain's CDR3 is CAWSATLNRVGEQYF. The CDR3 nucleotides are TGTGCCTGGAGTGCAACATTGAACAGGGTTGGCGAGCAGTACTTC.

The sample holds a few counts of this clone. The chain uses TRBV7-9 and TRBJ1-1; D may be TRBD1 (6 bases). Trimming pared 3 bases from V and 0 bases from J, leaving 8 bases between. The length of the CDR3 is 14 residues. CDR1 and CDR2 from the germline V gene are SEHNR and FQNEAQ (reference sequence). Written as DNA, the CDR3 is TGTGCCAGCAGCTTCCAGGGGTTGAACACTGAAGCTTTCTTT. This codes for CASSFQGLNTEAFF. The full variable domain, with the rest looked up from reference TRBV7-9 and TRBJ1-1, is DTGVSQNPRHKITKRGQNVTFRCDPISEHNRLYWYRQTLGQGPEFLTYFQNEAQLEKSRLLSDRFSAERPKGSFSTLEIQRTEQGDSAMYLCASSFQGLNTEAFFGQGTRLTVV.

In its sample, this clone was seen a few times. V gene TRBV9 combines with J gene TRBJ1-2; D possibly corresponds to TRBD1 (6 bases). V dropped 4 bases and J dropped 8 bases, with 15 bases sitting between them. The CDR3 is 13 residues long. Germline assignment: CDR1 SGDLS and CDR2 YYNGEE. CDR3 sequence (DNA): TGTGCCAGCAGCTTTCGACAGGATGGGGGCTACACCTTC. Residues: CASSFRQDGGYTF.

This clone was seen a few times. The CDR3, as DNA: TGTGCCATCAGTGAATATGGGGGCTCCAACACTGAAGCTTTCTTT. Translation gives CAISEYGGSNTEAFF. This chain joins TRBV10-3 and TRBJ1-1; weak D call: TRBD1 (6 bases). Per the germline V gene, CDR1 is ENHRY and CDR2 is SYGVKD. The V and J ends lost 3 bases and 2 bases respectively, with 13 bases between them. The CDR3 extends over 15 amino acids.

The genes are TRBV5-4 and TRBJ1-3, with D maybe TRBD1 (6 bases). Trimming pared 2 bases from V and 1 base from J, leaving 16 bases between. The germline V gene encodes CDR1 SGHNT and CDR2 YYREEE (reference sequence). This CDR3 is 17 amino acids long. The CDR3 DNA follows: TGTGCCAGCAGCTTACTCTTCGACAGGCGGTCTGGAAACACCATATATTTT. Encoded protein: CASSLLFDRRSGNTIYF.

The V gene is TRBV27, the J gene TRBJ2-1, with a weak D call TRBD2 (6 bases). The CDR3 runs to 13 residues. Germline CDR1 and CDR2: MNHEY and SMNVEV (reference sequence). V was shortened by 7 bases and J by 9 bases, with 16 bases between the two germline ends. The CDR3 DNA is TGTGCCAGCACTATAGGGACTCTCGGTGAGCAGTTCTTC. Amino acid sequence: CASTIGTLGEQFF.

This clone was detected only a few times. This chain connects TRBV18 to TRBJ2-3; D unclear. Germline V lookup: CDR1 KGHSH, CDR2 LQKENI. The CDR3 totals 14 residues. V gave up 3 bases and J gave up 0 bases, with 7 bases separating them. Here the CDR3 reads CASSPGWSTDTQYF. The CDR3, as DNA: TGTGCCAGCTCACCCGGGTGGAGCACAGATACGCAGTATTTT.

The V and J genes are TRBV20-1 and TRBJ2-7, with a weak D call TRBD1 (6 bases). CDR3 size: 11 residues. Deletions cut 6 bases from V and 9 bases from J, with 15 bases between. Germline CDR1 and CDR2: DFQATT and SNEGSKA (reference sequence). DNA of the CDR3: TGCAGTGCGCCGGGACACCGGAGGCAGTACTTC. Its protein product is CSAPGHRRQYF.

This clone was picked up a small number of times. Here the CDR3 DNA reads TGCAGCGCGGCCGTCGGGAGTCCTACCAGAGAGACCCAGTACTTC. Its protein is CSAAVGSPTRETQYF. The chain combines TRBV29-1 with TRBJ2-5, with D possibly TRBD2 on 6 matching bases. From germline, CDR1 is SQVTM and CDR2 ANQGSEA. The CDR3 covers 15 residues. The ends were cut back, 7 bases at V and 4 bases at J, with 22 bases in the middle. Looking up the rest from reference TRBV29-1 and TRBJ2-5 gives the full variable domain: SAVISQKPSRDICQRGTSLTIQCQVDSQVTMMFWYRQQPGQSLTLIATANQGSEATYESGFVIDKFPISRPNLTFSTLTVSNMSPEDSSIYLCSAAVGSPTRETQYFGPGTRLLVL.

This clone has only a few counts. The rearrangement links TRBV27 to TRBJ1-1, with D perhaps TRBD1 (6 bases). V shed 1 base and J shed 2 bases, with 11 bases lying between them. Germline CDR1 and CDR2: MNHEY and SMNVEV (reference sequence). The CDR3 length is 15 residues. Written as DNA, the CDR3 is TGTGCCAGCAGTTTATGGCAGGGGACCAACACTGAAGCTTTCTTT. Translating it yields CASSLWQGTNTEAFF.

The chain joins TRBV19 to TRBJ2-1, with D possibly TRBD1 on 5 matching bases. V was pared by 4 bases and J by 8 bases, with 24 bases between. Germline CDR1 LNHDA, CDR2 SQIVND (reference sequence). The CDR3 runs to 17 residues. CDR3 in DNA: TGTGCCAGTAGTAATAGCAGGGATAGTCTGGGAAGCGATGAGCAGTTCTTC. Encoded protein: CASSNSRDSLGSDEQFF.

This chain uses TRBV2 with TRBJ2-1; 12 bases fit TRBD2. V dropped 5 bases and J dropped 4; count of bases not matched to a gene: 6. Germline V gene data show CDR1 as SNHLY and CDR2 as FYNNEI. This CDR3 region has 16 residues. The CDR3 bases are TGTGCCAGCAGTACATCTAGCGGGAGGGTTTACAATGAGCAGTTCTTC. It encodes CASSTSSGRVYNEQFF.

This clone has more than one count but fewer than ten. The V gene is TRBV20-1, the J gene TRBJ2-1; D call uncertain. The CDR3 is made up of 10 amino acids. V was trimmed by 4 bases and J by 5 bases, leaving 3 bases between them. The germline V gene encodes CDR1 DFQATT and CDR2 SNEGSKA (reference sequence). CDR3 residues: CSATNNEQFF. The CDR3 DNA reads as TGCAGTGCTACTAACAATGAGCAGTTCTTC.

This clone appeared a few times. V is TRBV7-3 and J is TRBJ1-1; TRBD1 matches at 10 bases. The V and J ends lost 5 bases and 11 bases, in that order; junction bases with no gene match: 11. Germline V gene sequence: CDR1 SGHTA, CDR2 FQGTGA. The CDR3 runs 14 residues. DNA for the CDR3: TGTGCCAGCAGCCCCTCGACAGGGGGCTCGCAGGCTTTCTTT. Its protein product is CASSPSTGGSQAFF.

This clone was found a few times. The chain links TRBV5-6 to TRBJ2-5; D remains unclear. The germline V gene has CDR1 SGHDT and CDR2 YYEEEE. V gave up 4 bases and J gave up 4 bases, with 11 bases separating them. This CDR3 contains 13 residues. The DNA of the CDR3 is TGTGCCAGCAGCATCTTAGAGCGAGAGACCCAGTACTTC. Its translation is CASSILERETQYF.

The chain has TRBV18 and TRBJ2-5; 8 bases match TRBD2. J lost 8 bases, V lost 2 bases, and 16 bases had no gene match. This CDR3 comprises 17 residues. CDR1 is KGHSH and CDR2 is LQKENI in the germline V gene. The DNA for the CDR3 is TGTGCCAGCTCACCATCTGTGCATATGAGCGGGAGTAACACCCAGTACTTC. It is translated as CASSPSVHMSGSNTQYF.